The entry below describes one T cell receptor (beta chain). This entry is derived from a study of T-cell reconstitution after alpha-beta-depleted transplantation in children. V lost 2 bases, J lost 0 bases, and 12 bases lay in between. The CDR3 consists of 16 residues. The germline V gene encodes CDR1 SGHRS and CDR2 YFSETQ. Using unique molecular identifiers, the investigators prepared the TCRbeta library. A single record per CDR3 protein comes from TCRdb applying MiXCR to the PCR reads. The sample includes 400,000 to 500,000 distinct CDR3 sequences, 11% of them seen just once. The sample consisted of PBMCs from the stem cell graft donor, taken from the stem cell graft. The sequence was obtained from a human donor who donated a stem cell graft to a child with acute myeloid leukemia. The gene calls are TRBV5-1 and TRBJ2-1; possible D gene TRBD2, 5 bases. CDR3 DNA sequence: TGCGCCAGCAGCTTCGCTAGCAGTAGCTCCTACAATGAGCAGTTCTTC. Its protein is CASSFASSSSYNEQFF.